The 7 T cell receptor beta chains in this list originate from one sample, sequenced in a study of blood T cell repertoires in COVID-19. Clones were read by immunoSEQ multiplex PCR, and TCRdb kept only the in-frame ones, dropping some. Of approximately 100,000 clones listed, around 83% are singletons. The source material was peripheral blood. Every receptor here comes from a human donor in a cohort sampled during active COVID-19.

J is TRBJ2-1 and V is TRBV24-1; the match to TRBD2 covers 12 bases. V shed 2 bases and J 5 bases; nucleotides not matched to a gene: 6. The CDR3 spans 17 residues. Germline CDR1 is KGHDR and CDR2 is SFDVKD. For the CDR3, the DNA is TGTGCCACCAGTGATTATGGACTAGCGGGGACCAACAATGAGCAGTTCTTC. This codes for CATSDYGLAGTNNEQFF.

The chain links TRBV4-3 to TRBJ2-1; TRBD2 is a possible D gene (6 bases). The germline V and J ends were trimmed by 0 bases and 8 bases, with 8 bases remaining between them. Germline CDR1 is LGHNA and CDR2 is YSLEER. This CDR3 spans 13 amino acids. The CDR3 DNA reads TGCGCCAGCAGCCAAGACAGGGAGGATGAGCAGTTCTTC. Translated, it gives CASSQDREDEQFF.

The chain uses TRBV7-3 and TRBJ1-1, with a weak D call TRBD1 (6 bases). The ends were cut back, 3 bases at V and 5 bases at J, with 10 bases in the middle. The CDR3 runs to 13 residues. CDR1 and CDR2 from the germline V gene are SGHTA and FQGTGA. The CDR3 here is CASSLGAGTEAFF. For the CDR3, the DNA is TGTGCCAGCAGCTTGGGGGCAGGGACTGAAGCTTTCTTT.

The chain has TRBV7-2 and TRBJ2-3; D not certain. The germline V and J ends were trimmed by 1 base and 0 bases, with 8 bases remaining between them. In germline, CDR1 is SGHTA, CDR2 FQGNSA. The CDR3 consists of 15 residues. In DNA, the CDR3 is TGTGCCAGCAGCTTAGGCGTCGGGAGCACAGATACGCAGTATTTT. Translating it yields CASSLGVGSTDTQYF.

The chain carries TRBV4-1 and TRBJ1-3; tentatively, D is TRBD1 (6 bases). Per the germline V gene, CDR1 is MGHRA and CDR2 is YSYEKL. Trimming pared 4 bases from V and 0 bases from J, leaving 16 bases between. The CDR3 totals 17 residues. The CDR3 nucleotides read TGCGCCAGCAGCCCTCGGGCAGGGGCAAGCTCTGGAAACACCATATATTTT. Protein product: CASSPRAGASSGNTIYF.

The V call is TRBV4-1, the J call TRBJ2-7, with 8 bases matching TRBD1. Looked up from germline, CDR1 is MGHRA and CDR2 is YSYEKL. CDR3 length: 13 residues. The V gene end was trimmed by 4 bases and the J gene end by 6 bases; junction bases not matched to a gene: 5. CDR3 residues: CASSLHQGAEQYF. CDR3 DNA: TGCGCCAGCAGCCTCCACCAGGGGGCCGAGCAGTACTTC.

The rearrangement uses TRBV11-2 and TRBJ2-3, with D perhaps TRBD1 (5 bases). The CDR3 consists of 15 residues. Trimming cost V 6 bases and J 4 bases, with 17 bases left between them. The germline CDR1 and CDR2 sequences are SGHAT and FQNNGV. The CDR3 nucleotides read TGTGCCAGCAGTTTCGGACACCGATCATCAGATACGCAGTATTTT. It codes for CASSFGHRSSDTQYF.